This TCR beta chain was identified in a study of cytomegalovirus exposure and HLA in healthy donors. In regard to this clone: Antigen unknown.

V was clipped by 2 bases and J by 3 bases, with 7 bases between them. The CDR3 runs to 13 residues. CDR1 is SEHNR, CDR2 FQNEAQ, per germline (reference sequence). Study outcomes and limitations: A later analysis, which compared TCR beta chains of equal frequency, found the HLA-associated ones more clonally expanded.

Both 60 Vbeta primers and 13 Jbeta primers went into the PCR. Data came from immunoSEQ multiplex PCR; TCRdb stores just in-frame clones and leaves some out. The sample holds about 140,000 clones, just under 85% seen once. V is TRBV7-9 and J is TRBJ2-5, with D unresolved. The specimen was PBMCs. The TCR was taken from a man aged 25 to 45 in good health and CMV-seropositive. The DNA of the CDR3 is TGTGCCAGCAGCTTAACTACCAAAGAGACCCAGTACTTC. Its translation is CASSLTTKETQYF.